This T cell receptor (beta chain) is from a study of somatic mutations in cytotoxic T cells in rheumatoid arthritis. Researchers isolated CD4+ and CD8+ cells by positive magnetic bead selection and then checked their purity by flow cytometry. The repertoire was sequenced with immunoSEQ multiplex PCR; TCRdb's copy has only in-frame clones and lacks some. The table records around 20,000 clones, over 80% of them present only once. Trimming pared 4 bases from V and 4 bases from J, leaving 10 bases between. This CDR3 spans 14 amino acids. Germline V CDR1 and CDR2: SEHNR, FQNEAQ (reference sequence). The gene calls are TRBV7-9 and TRBJ1-4; a possible D gene is TRBD1 (5 bases). The sequencing sample was made of CD8+ T cells sorted from blood. This sequence originates from an adult with rheumatoid arthritis. This CDR3 is CASSYRQINEKLFF. The CDR3 bases are TGTGCCAGCAGCTACAGACAGATTAATGAAAAACTGTTTTTT.